This T cell receptor (beta chain) is drawn from a study of metastatic and nonmetastatic thyroid tumors. Study as a whole: From malignant and benign thyroid patients, repertoires in blood and in tumor or nodule tissue were compared.

This clone was seen at least ten times. All patients reached thyroid surgery having received no treatment beforehand. The germline gives CDR1 DFQATT, CDR2 SNEGSKA (reference sequence). Trimming took off 0 bases at V and 5 bases at J, with 15 bases between the two ends. The CDR3 length is 15 residues. TCRdb re-clonotyped the PCR reads via MiXCR. The sample contains some 16,000 clones, roughly a quarter of which appear only once. The chain has TRBV20-1 and TRBJ2-3; D not resolved. Sequencing used tumor tissue. The sequence derives from a male donor with papillary thyroid cancer or a benign thyroid nodule (not recorded which). Some clones in this sample may be carry-over from other donors' samples. The CDR3 here is CSARDVGIGIDTQYF. For the CDR3, the DNA is TGCAGTGCTAGAGATGTGGGAATAGGGATAGATACGCAGTATTTT.